These 23 T cell receptor beta chains came from one sample sequenced in a study of blood T cell repertoires in COVID-19 (dated by TCRdb to between 2020 and 2021). The library relied on the immunoSEQ multiplex PCR assay. Here the immuneACCESS table is served through TCRdb, limited to in-frame sequences with V and J called. Missing clones are a known gap in these copies; in checked studies unresolved V genes cover under half, and the rest lacks a known reason. For this sample the table gives some 70,000 clones, of which 88% were detected only once. The leading ten clones occupy about 2.7% of the sample. Sequences were obtained from peripheral blood. All receptors come from a man aged 70-80 years with active or convalescent COVID-19.

V usage is TRBV2 and J usage is TRBJ2-3; D is uncertain. Between the trimmed V and J ends, which lost 3 bases and 0 bases, there was a span of 7 bases. The germline V gene encodes CDR1 SNHLY and CDR2 FYNNEI. CDR3 length: 14 amino acids. CDR3 in amino acids: CASSEFSSTDTQYF. The CDR3, as DNA: TGTGCCAGCAGTGAGTTTTCTAGCACAGATACGCAGTATTTT.

This clone is a singleton in its sample. This chain uses TRBV6-6 with TRBJ1-1; D gene unclear. This CDR3 has 14 residues. Germline CDR1 is MNHNY and CDR2 is SVGAGI (reference sequence). Trimming removed 0 bases from V and 6 bases from J, with 11 bases in between. The CDR3 DNA follows: TGTGCCAGCAGTTACTCGAGTACAGAATCTGAAGCTTTCTTT. As protein: CASSYSSTESEAFF.

V usage is TRBV9 and J usage is TRBJ1-2; D is unresolved. The V and J ends lost 3 bases and 4 bases respectively, with 13 bases between them. Germline V gene data show CDR1 as SGDLS and CDR2 as YYNGEE. CDR3 size: 14 residues. CDR3 region: CASSGQDLGYGYTF. CDR3 sequence (DNA): TGTGCCAGCAGCGGCCAAGACTTGGGCTATGGCTACACCTTC.

V and J are TRBV28 and TRBJ1-2, with D tentatively TRBD1 (6 bases). Germline V CDR1 and CDR2: MDHEN, SYDVKM. Deletions cut 3 bases from V and 4 bases from J, with 9 bases between. CDR3 size: 13 residues. The CDR3 loop is CASSFGQPYGYTF. Written as DNA, the CDR3 is TGTGCCAGCAGTTTCGGACAGCCCTATGGCTACACCTTC.

In this sample, this clone turned up once. The rearrangement uses TRBV9 and TRBJ2-2; possibly TRBD1 for D (6 bases). V lost 4 bases and J 6 bases, leaving 13 bases between the germline ends. The CDR3 is 14 residues long. Germline V CDR1 and CDR2: SGDLS, YYNGEE. The CDR3 here is CASSFTGYAGELFF. The CDR3 nucleotides read TGTGCCAGCAGCTTCACAGGGTATGCCGGGGAGCTGTTTTTT.

The chain joins TRBV29-1 to TRBJ2-3; 14 bases match TRBD2. Germline CDR1 reads SQVTM; CDR2 reads ANQGSEA. The CDR3 has 13 amino acids. The junction had 4 bases not matched to a gene; V was cut back by 8 bases and J by 6 bases. The CDR3 DNA sequence: TGCAGCATTGGGACTAGCGGGAGTGATACGCAGTATTTT. It yields the protein CSIGTSGSDTQYF.

Details on this clone: Other DNA sequences in this sample translate to the same CDR3. The chain joins TRBV10-3 to TRBJ2-3; TRBD1 might be the D (5 bases). The CDR3 is 13 residues long. The germline V and J ends were trimmed by 5 bases and 0 bases, with 6 bases remaining between them. The germline gives CDR1 ENHRY, CDR2 SYGVKD. Here the CDR3 DNA reads TGTGCCATCAGTACAGGAAGCACAGATACGCAGTATTTT. This translates into CAISTGSTDTQYF.

This clone was recorded a few times. The rearrangement joins TRBV19 to TRBJ2-7, with D uncertain. The CDR3 contains 13 residues. Germline loops: CDR1 LNHDA, CDR2 SQIVND (reference sequence). V lost 1 base to trimming and J lost 2 bases, with 6 bases between them. The CDR3 region is CASSIGRTYEQYF. In DNA, the CDR3 is TGTGCCAGTAGTATAGGCAGGACCTACGAGCAGTACTTC.

The chain uses TRBV10-2 and TRBJ2-5, with a weak D call TRBD2 (6 bases). This CDR3 contains 12 residues. The V end was cut by 8 bases, the J end by 7 bases, with 14 bases between. Germline V gene sequence: CDR1 WSHSY, CDR2 SAAADI. This CDR3 is CASGRTLGTQYF. Written as DNA, the CDR3 is TGCGCCAGCGGGAGGACTCTGGGGACCCAGTACTTC.

The V call is TRBV21-1, the J call TRBJ2-1; TRBD1 is the table's D call and was not checked against the DNA. TRBV21-1 is termed a pseudogene. The CDR3 totals 16 residues. The CDR3 loop reads CASSPRTGFNDNEQFF. CDR3 nucleotide sequence: TGTGCCAGCAGCCCTCGGACAGGGTTTAACGACAATGAGCAGTTCTTC.

This clone appeared once. This rearrangement joins TRBV19 to TRBJ1-1; 7 nucleotides agree with TRBD1. CDR1 LNHDA and CDR2 SQIVND come from the germline V gene (reference sequence). Trimming took 5 bases from V and 4 from J; bases not matched to a gene: 10. This CDR3 has 15 amino acids. CDR3 sequence reads: CASSPLTGRGTEAFF. Written as DNA, the CDR3 is TGTGCCAGTAGTCCCCTGACAGGGAGAGGCACTGAAGCTTTCTTT.

The V gene is TRBV19, the J gene TRBJ2-2; D may be TRBD1 (6 bases). With 5 bases removed from V and 5 bases from J, the gap between germline ends came to 12 bases. The germline gives CDR1 LNHDA, CDR2 SQIVND (reference sequence). The CDR3 is 14 amino acids. Here the CDR3 reads CASSAQGRTGELFF. The DNA of the CDR3 is TGTGCCAGTAGTGCACAGGGTCGGACCGGGGAGCTGTTTTTT.

V is TRBV5-6 and J is TRBJ2-1, with TRBD2 identical over 9 bases. CDR3 length: 18 amino acids. Germline V lookup: CDR1 SGHDT, CDR2 YYEEEE. V trimming: 0 bases; J trimming: 0 bases; junction bases outside the gene matches: 7. The CDR3 region is CASSLGLAGQLSYNEQFF. For the CDR3, the DNA is TGTGCCAGCAGCTTGGGGCTAGCGGGGCAACTCTCCTACAATGAGCAGTTCTTC.

This rearrangement joins TRBV27 to TRBJ1-2, with a tentative D call TRBD1 (6 bases). The CDR3 length is 13 residues. The V end was cut by 8 bases, the J end by 4 bases, with 14 bases between. The germline gives CDR1 MNHEY, CDR2 SMNVEV (reference sequence). The CDR3 DNA sequence: TGTGCCAGCCGGACAGTACGATCCTATGGCTACACCTTC. This gives the protein CASRTVRSYGYTF.

The chain recombines TRBV2 with TRBJ2-5, with 8 bases aligning to TRBD1. V trimming: 10 bases; J trimming: 0 bases; junction bases outside the gene matches: 16. The CDR3 covers 17 residues. Germline lookup yields CDR1 SNHLY and CDR2 FYNNEI. CDR3 in DNA: TGTGCCACCCGGGGTTCGCAGGGGGCCCCGTACCAAGAGACCCAGTACTTC. Translated: CATRGSQGAPYQETQYF.

The V call is TRBV18, the J call TRBJ2-7; 7 positions match TRBD1. The CDR3 has 15 residues. CDR1 is KGHSH and CDR2 is LQKENI in the germline V gene. With V trimmed by 2 bases and J by 1 base, 5 bases remained unmatched. The CDR3 reads CASSPAGTASYEQYF. CDR3 coding DNA: TGTGCCAGCTCACCAGCCGGGACAGCTTCCTACGAGCAGTACTTC.

The rearrangement links TRBV6-6 to TRBJ2-1; D perhaps matches TRBD1 (6 bases). Germline CDR1 and CDR2: MNHNY and SVGAGI (reference sequence). V lost 6 bases and J 6 bases, leaving 9 bases between the germline ends. This CDR3 has 12 amino acids. The CDR3 loop is CASRGQINEQFF. The CDR3 bases are TGTGCCAGCAGGGGACAAATCAATGAGCAGTTCTTC.

This rearrangement joins TRBV30 to TRBJ1-3; no clear D. The CDR3 is 14 amino acids. The V and J ends lost 4 bases and 2 bases respectively, with 12 bases between them. Looked up from germline, CDR1 is GTSNPN and CDR2 is SVGIG (reference sequence). The CDR3 region is CAWTVSGAGNTIYF. CDR3 in DNA: TGTGCCTGGACAGTGTCGGGAGCTGGAAACACCATATATTTT.

Only one count was recorded for this clone. This chain joins TRBV18 and TRBJ2-3; weak D call: TRBD1 (5 bases). Germline CDR1 KGHSH, CDR2 LQKENI. The CDR3 is 16 residues long. V lost 1 base to trimming and J lost 0 bases, with 11 bases between them. The CDR3 protein is CASSPQQRGSTDTQYF. CDR3 nucleotide sequence: TGTGCCAGCTCACCACAGCAAAGGGGTAGCACAGATACGCAGTATTTT.

In DNA, the CDR3 is TGTGCCTGGAATCCTAGCGGGAGGGCCTACGAGCAGTACTTC. Translated: CAWNPSGRAYEQYF. The chain links TRBV30 to TRBJ2-7; 12 bases fit TRBD2. Germline V CDR1 and CDR2: GTSNPN, SVGIG (reference sequence). The CDR3 spans 14 residues. V lost 4 bases and J lost 2; bases outside the gene matches: 3.

The V call is TRBV19, the J call TRBJ1-5; the D is unclear. V was pared by 8 bases and J by 0 bases, with 5 bases between. CDR3 length: 12 amino acids. Germline V gene lookup returns CDR1 LNHDA and CDR2 SQIVND (reference sequence). The CDR3 bases are TGTGCCAGTCGGGGTAGCAATCAGCCCCAGCATTTT. It codes for CASRGSNQPQHF. Combining the CDR3 with reference TRBV19 and TRBJ1-5 gives the whole variable domain DGGITQSPKYLFRKEGQNVTLSCEQNLNHDAMYWYRQDPGQGLRLIYYSQIVNDFQKGDIAEGYSVSREKKESFPLTVTSAQKNPTAFYLCASRGSNQPQHFGDGTRLSIL.

The chain joins TRBV7-9 to TRBJ1-4; 7 nucleotides agree with TRBD1. The germline CDR1 and CDR2 sequences are SEHNR and FQNEAQ (reference sequence). V trimming: 5 bases; J trimming: 0 bases; junction bases outside the gene matches: 3. The CDR3 runs to 15 residues. CDR3 DNA sequence: TGTGCCAGCAGCAGACAGGGAGCAACTAATGAAAAACTGTTTTTT. Residues: CASSRQGATNEKLFF. The full variable domain, completed using reference TRBV7-9 and TRBJ1-4, is DTGVSQNPRHKITKRGQNVTFRCDPISEHNRLYWYRQTLGQGPEFLTYFQNEAQLEKSRLLSDRFSAERPKGSFSTLEIQRTEQGDSAMYLCASSRQGATNEKLFFGSGTQLSVL.

This chain uses TRBV30 with TRBJ2-1; 12 bases align to TRBD1. This CDR3 contains 18 residues. With 0 bases clipped from V and 10 bases from J, the junction kept 16 bases outside the gene matches. CDR1 is GTSNPN and CDR2 is SVGIG in the germline V gene (reference sequence). For the CDR3, the DNA is TGTGCCTGGAGTGTACATCCGCCGGGACAGGGGGCGGAGGGAGAGCAGTTCTTC. Protein: CAWSVHPPGQGAEGEQFF.